This TCR beta chain was recovered during a study of neurological immune-mediated disorders. This clonotype was seen many times. The CDR3 extends over 16 amino acids. V lost 5 bases and J 0 bases, leaving 14 bases between the germline ends. CDR1 and CDR2 (germline): SGHVS, FQNEAQ. TCRdb redid the calling of the 5' RACE reads with MiXCR, one entry per CDR3 protein. The sample holds roughly 90,000 distinct CDR3 sequences, 3% to 4% seen once. This TCR derives from a woman between 50 and 59 years old with multiple sclerosis. The V gene is TRBV7-8, the J gene TRBJ2-4, with D perhaps TRBD1 (6 bases). Sequencing used PBMCs. This chain's CDR3 is CASSVGTLLAKNIQYF. The CDR3 coding sequence is TGTGCCAGCAGCGTCGGGACACTTTTAGCCAAAAACATTCAGTACTTC.